Given below is one TCR beta chain in context. The data belong to a study of blood T cell repertoires in COVID-19. About the study: Researchers got acute and convalescent COVID-19 samples from the United States, Italy and Spain.

Libraries were prepared by immunoSEQ multiplex PCR; TCRdb keeps only in-frame clonotypes and omits some of them. Among under 200,000 clones listed, 86% were seen once. Germline CDR1 and CDR2: SEHNR and FQNEAQ (reference sequence). The CDR3 is 18 residues long. Trimming removed 0 bases from V and 3 bases from J; junction bases left unmatched: 11. What was sequenced was peripheral blood. This TCR was sampled from a woman aged 60-70 years with COVID-19, enrolled during active disease. The chain employs TRBV7-9 and TRBJ2-7; 10 bases match TRBD1. CDR3 coding DNA: TGTGCCAGCAGCTTAGCGCTGACCGGGACAGGGGTGTTCTACGAGCAGTACTTC. Translating it yields CASSLALTGTGVFYEQYF. Combining the CDR3 with reference TRBV7-9 and TRBJ2-7 gives the whole variable domain DTGVSQNPRHKITKRGQNVTFRCDPISEHNRLYWYRQTLGQGPEFLTYFQNEAQLEKSRLLSDRFSAERPKGSFSTLEIQRTEQGDSAMYLCASSLALTGTGVFYEQYFGPGTRLTVT.